What follows describes a single TCR beta chain. Its specificity is not known. The related graft donor's blood sample was taken on the day of bone marrow donation. The germline V and J ends were trimmed by 5 bases and 2 bases, with 6 bases remaining between them. This CDR3 has 11 residues. Germline loops: CDR1 DFQATT, CDR2 SNEGSKA (reference sequence). Measured with immunoSEQ multiplex PCR; TCRdb has only the in-frame clones, and not every one. The sample holds about 52,000 clones, 85% to 95% seen once. This entry belongs to a study of T cells after posttransplantation cyclophosphamide. General observations from the study: Donor-recipient repertoire similarity was low at 1-2 months, rising over year one. Recipient CMV seropositivity and CMV reactivation strongly tracked TRB clonality.

This TCR was sampled from a woman aged 25 to 39 in good health and a related stem cell transplant donor. This chain joins TRBV20-1 and TRBJ2-5; D not resolved. Sequenced sample: PBMCs. The CDR3 nucleotides read TGCAGTGCTTTTCAACAAGAGACCCAGTACTTC. It is translated as CSAFQQETQYF.